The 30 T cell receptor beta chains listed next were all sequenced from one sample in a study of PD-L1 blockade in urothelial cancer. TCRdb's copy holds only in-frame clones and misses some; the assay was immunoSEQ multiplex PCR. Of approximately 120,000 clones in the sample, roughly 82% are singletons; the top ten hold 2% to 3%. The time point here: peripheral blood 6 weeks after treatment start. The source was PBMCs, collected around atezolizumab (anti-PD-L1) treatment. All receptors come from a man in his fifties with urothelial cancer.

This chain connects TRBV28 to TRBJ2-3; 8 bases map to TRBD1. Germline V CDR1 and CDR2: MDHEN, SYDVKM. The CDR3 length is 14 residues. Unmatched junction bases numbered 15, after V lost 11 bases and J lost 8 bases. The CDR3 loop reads CAGGRGPGQVTQYF. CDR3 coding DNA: TGTGCCGGAGGCAGGGGGCCGGGGCAAGTTACGCAGTATTTT.

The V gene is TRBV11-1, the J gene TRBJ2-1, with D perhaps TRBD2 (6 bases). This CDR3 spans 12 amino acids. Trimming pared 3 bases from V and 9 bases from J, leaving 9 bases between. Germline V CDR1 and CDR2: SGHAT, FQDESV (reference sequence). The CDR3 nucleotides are TGTGCCAGCAGCTTGGCGGGGCTTGAGCAGTTCTTC. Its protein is CASSLAGLEQFF.

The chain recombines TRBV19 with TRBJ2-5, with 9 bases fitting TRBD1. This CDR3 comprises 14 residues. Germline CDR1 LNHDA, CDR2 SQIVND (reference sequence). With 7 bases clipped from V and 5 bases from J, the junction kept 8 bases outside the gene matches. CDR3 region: CASNMGQGFETQYF. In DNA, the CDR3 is TGTGCCAGTAACATGGGACAGGGATTCGAGACCCAGTACTTC.

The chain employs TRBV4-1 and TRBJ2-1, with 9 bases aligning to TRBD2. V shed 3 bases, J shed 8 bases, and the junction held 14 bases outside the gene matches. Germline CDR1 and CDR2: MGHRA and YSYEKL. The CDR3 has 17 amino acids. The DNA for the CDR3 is TGCGCCAGCAGCCATGATACCGGGACTAGCAGTGGCGATGAGCAGTTCTTC. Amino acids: CASSHDTGTSSGDEQFF.

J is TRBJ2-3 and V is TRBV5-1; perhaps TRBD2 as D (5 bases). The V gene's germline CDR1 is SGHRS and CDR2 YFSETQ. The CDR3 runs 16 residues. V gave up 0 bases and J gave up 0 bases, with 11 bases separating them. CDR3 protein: CASSLVLGYSTDTQYF. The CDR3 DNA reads TGCGCCAGCAGCTTGGTACTAGGTTATAGCACAGATACGCAGTATTTT.

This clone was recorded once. CDR3 in DNA: TGTGCCAGCAGCATTGATGGGGCACGGGTTGAAAAACTGTTTTTT. Residues: CASSIDGARVEKLFF. This rearrangement joins TRBV5-4 to TRBJ1-4; tentatively, D is TRBD1 (5 bases). The germline CDR1 and CDR2 sequences are SGHNT and YYREEE (reference sequence). V lost 4 bases, J lost 7 bases, and 17 bases lay in between. The CDR3 loop spans 15 amino acids.

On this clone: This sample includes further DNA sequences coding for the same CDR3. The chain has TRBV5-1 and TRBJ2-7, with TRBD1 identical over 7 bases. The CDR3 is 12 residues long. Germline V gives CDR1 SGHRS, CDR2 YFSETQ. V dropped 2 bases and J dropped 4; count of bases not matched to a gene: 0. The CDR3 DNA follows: TGCGCCAGCAGCTTACAGGGGTACGAGCAGTACTTC. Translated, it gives CASSLQGYEQYF.

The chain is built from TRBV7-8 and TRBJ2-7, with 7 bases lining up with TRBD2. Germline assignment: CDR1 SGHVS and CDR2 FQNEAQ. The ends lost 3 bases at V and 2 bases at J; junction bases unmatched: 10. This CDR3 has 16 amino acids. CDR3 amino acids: CASSLSAGVRAYEQYF. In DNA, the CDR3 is TGTGCCAGCAGCTTGTCCGCGGGGGTGAGGGCCTACGAGCAGTACTTC.

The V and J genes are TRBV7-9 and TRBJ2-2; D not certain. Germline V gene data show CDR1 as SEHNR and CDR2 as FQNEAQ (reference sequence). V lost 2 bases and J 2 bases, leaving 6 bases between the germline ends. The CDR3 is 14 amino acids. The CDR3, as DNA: TGTGCCAGCAGCTTACGAGAAAACACCGGGGAGCTGTTTTTT. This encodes CASSLRENTGELFF.

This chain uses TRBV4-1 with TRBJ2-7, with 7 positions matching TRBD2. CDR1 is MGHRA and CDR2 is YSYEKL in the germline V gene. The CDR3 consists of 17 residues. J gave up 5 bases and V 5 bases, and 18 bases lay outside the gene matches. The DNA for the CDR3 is TGCGCCAGCAGCTCCCCGGGGATACCCGCCCGGGGGGACGAGCAGTACTTC. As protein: CASSSPGIPARGDEQYF.

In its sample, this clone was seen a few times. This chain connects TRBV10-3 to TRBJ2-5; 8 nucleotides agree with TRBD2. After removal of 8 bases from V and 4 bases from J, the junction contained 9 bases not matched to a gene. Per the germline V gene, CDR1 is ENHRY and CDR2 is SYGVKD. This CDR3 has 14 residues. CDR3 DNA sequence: TGTGCCATCGGAGGGACAAGCGGGAGAGAGACCCAGTACTTC. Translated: CAIGGTSGRETQYF.

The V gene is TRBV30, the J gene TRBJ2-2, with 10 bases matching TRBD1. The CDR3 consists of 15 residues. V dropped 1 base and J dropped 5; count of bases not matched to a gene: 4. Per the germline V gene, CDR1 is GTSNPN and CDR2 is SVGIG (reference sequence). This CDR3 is CAWSEGQGRTGELFF. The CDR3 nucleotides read TGTGCCTGGAGTGAGGGACAGGGGAGAACCGGGGAGCTGTTTTTT.

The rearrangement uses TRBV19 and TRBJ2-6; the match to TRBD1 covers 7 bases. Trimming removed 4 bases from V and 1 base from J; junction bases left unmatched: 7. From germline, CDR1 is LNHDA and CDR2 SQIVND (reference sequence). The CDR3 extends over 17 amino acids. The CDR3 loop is CASSTRQGGSGANVLTF. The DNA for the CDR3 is TGTGCCAGTAGTACCCGACAGGGTGGGTCTGGGGCCAACGTCCTGACTTTC.

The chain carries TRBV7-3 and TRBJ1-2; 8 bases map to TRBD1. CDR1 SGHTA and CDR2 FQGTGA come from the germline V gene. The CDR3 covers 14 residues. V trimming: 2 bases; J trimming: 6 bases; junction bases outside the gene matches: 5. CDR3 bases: TGTGCCAGCAGCTTACGGGGGACAGGTGATGGCTACACCTTC. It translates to CASSLRGTGDGYTF.

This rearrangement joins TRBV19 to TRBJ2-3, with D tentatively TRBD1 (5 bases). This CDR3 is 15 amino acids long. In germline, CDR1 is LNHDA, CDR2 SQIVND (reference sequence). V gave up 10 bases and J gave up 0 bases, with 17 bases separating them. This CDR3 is CATRNSGLSTDTQYF. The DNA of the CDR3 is TGTGCCACCCGAAATTCAGGGTTAAGCACAGATACGCAGTATTTT.

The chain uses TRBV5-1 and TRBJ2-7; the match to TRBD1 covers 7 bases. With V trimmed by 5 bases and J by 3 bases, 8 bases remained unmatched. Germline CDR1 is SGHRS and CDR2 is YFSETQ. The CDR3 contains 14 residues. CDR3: CASSTGEKLYEQYF. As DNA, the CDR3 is TGCGCCAGCAGTACAGGGGAGAAGCTCTACGAGCAGTACTTC. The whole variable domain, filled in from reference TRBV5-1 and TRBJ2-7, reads KAGVTQTPRYLIKTRGQQVTLSCSPISGHRSVSWYQQTPGQGLQFLFEYFSETQRNKGNFPGRFSGRQFSNSRSEMNVSTLELGDSALYLCASSTGEKLYEQYFGPGTRLTVT.

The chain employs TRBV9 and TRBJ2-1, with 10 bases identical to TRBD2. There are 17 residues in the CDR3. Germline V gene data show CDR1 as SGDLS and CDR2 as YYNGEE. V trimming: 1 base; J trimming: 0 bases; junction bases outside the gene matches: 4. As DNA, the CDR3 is TGTGCCAGCAGCGTACCTAGCGGGGGTAGCTCCTACAATGAGCAGTTCTTC. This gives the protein CASSVPSGGSSYNEQFF.

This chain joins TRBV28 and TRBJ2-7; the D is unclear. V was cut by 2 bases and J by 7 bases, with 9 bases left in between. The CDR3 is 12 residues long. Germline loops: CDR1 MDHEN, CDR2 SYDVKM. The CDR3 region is CASSLGHGEQYF. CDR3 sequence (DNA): TGTGCCAGCAGTTTAGGGCATGGGGAGCAGTACTTC.

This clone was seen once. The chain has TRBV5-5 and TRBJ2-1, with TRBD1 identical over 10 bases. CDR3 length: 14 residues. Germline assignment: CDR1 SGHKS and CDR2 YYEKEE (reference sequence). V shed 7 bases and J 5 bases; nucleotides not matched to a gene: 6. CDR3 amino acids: CASSPGTGDNEQFF. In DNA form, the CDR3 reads TGTGCCAGCTCTCCAGGGACAGGGGACAATGAGCAGTTCTTC.

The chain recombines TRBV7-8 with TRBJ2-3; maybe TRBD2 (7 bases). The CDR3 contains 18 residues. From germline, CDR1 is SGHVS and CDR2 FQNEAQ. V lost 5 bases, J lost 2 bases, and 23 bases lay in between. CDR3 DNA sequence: TGTGCCAGCAGCCCAGGGGCCTACGGGAGGACCCTCACAGATACGCAGTATTTT. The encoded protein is CASSPGAYGRTLTDTQYF.

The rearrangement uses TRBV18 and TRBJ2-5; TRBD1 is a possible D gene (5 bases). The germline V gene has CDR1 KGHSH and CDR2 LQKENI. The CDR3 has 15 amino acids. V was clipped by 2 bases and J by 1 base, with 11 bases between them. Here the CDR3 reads CASSPLGQGQETQYF. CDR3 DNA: TGTGCCAGCTCACCATTAGGGCAGGGCCAAGAGACCCAGTACTTC.

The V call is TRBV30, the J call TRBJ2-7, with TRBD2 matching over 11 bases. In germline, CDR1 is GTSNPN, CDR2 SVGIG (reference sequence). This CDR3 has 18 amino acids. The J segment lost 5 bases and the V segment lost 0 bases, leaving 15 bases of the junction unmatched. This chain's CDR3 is CAWSVRHSGRARGDEQYF. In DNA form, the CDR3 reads TGTGCCTGGAGTGTGAGGCATAGCGGGAGGGCCAGGGGAGACGAGCAGTACTTC.

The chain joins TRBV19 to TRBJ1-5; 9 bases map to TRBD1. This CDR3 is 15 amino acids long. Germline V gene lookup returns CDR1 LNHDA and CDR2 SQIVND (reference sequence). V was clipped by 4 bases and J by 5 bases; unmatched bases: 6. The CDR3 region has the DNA TGTGCCAGTAGTAAACAGGGGGCTAGGGATCAGCCCCAGCATTTT. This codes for CASSKQGARDQPQHF.

The CDR3 sequence is CASSLSNYGYTF. CDR3 DNA: TGTGCCAGCAGCCTCTCTAACTATGGCTACACCTTC. The chain is built from TRBV6-1 and TRBJ1-2; D gene uncertain. Germline V gene sequence: CDR1 MNHNS, CDR2 SASEGT. Trimming pared 6 bases from V and 0 bases from J, leaving 5 bases between. This CDR3 is built from 12 residues.

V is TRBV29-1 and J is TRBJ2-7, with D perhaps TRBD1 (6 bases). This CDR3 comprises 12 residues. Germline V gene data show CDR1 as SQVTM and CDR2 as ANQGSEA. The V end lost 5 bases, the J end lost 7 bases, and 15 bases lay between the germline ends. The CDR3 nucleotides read TGCAGCGTTACTTGGCAGGGGTATGAGCAGTACTTC. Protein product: CSVTWQGYEQYF.

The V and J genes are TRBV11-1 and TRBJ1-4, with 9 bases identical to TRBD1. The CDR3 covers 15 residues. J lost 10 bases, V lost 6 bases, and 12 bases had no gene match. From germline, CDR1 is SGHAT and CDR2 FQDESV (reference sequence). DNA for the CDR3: TGTGCCAGCAGTCACCCGGGACAGGGAAGAGGAAAACTGTTTTTT. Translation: CASSHPGQGRGKLFF.

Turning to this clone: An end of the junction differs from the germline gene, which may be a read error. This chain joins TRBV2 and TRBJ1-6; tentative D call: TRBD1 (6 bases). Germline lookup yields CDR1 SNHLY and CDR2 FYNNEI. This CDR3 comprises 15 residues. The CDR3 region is CASSEGQTWNSPLHF. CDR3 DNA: TGTGCCAGCAGCGAAGGACAGACTTGGAATTCACCCCTCCACTTT. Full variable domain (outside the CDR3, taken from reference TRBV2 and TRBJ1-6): EPEVTQTPSHQVTQMGQEVILRCVPISNHLYFYWYRQILGQKVEFLVSFYNNEISEKSEIFDDQFSVERPDGSNFTLKIRSTKLEDSAMYFCASSEGQTWNSPLHFGNGTRLTVT.

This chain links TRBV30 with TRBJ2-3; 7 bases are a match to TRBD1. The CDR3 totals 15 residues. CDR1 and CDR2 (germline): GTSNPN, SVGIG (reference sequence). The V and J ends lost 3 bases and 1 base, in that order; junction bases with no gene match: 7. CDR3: CAWRAYRGRTDTQYF. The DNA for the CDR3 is TGTGCCTGGAGAGCTTACAGGGGTCGCACAGATACGCAGTATTTT.

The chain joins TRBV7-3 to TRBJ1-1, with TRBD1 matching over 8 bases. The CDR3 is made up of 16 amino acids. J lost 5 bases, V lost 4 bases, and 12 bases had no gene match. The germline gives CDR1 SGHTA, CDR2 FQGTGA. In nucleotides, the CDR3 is TGTGCCAGCAGCTCCAATTCAGGGGGCGCTTTTACTGAAGCTTTCTTT. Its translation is CASSSNSGGAFTEAFF. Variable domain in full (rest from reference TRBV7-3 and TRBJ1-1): GAGVSQTPSNKVTEKGKYVELRCDPISGHTALYWYRQSLGQGPEFLIYFQGTGAADDSGLPNDRFFAVRPEGSVSTLKIQRTERGDSAVYLCASSSNSGGAFTEAFFGQGTRLTVV.

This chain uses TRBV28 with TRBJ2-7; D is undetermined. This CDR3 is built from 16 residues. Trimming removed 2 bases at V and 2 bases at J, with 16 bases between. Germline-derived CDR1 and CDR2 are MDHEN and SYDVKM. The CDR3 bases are TGTGCCAGCAGTTTAAAAGGTTCAGGCTATCCCTACGAGCAGTACTTC. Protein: CASSLKGSGYPYEQYF.